This T cell receptor beta chain was sequenced for a study of beta chain features in type 1 diabetes. General observations from the study: The analysis here could not establish whether HLA type shapes TCRB rearrangement. TCRB CDR3s from Type 1 diabetes patients were moderately but significantly shorter in all four CD4+ subsets.

With regard to this clone: The antigen remains unidentified.

The CDR3 extends over 18 amino acids. The germline gives CDR1 SGDLS, CDR2 YYNGEE. V lost 0 bases to trimming and J lost 4 bases; unmatched junction nucleotides: 10. Expressed TCRB transcripts were sequenced because the entire RNA isolate underwent reverse transcription. TCRdb's table, derived via immunoSEQ multiplex PCR, lists solely in-frame clones and lacks some. The repertoire consists of roughly 250,000 clones, with around 20% occurring once and the leading ten covering less than 0.03%. The chain joins TRBV9 to TRBJ2-7, with 13 bases identical to TRBD2. The sequence derives from a woman aged 40 to 50 with type 1 diabetes. The specimen was naive CD4+ T cells from blood. CDR3 amino acids: CASSVGPGTSGAMYEQYF. CDR3 DNA: TGTGCCAGCAGCGTAGGTCCCGGGACTAGCGGGGCCATGTACGAGCAGTACTTC.